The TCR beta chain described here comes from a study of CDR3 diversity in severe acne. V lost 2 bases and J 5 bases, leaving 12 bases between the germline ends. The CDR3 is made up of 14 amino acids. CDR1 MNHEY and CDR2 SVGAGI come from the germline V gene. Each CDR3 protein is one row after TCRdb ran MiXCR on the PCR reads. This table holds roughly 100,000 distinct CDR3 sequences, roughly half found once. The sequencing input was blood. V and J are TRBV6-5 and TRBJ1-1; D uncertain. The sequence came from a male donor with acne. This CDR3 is CASSYEGVGTEAFF. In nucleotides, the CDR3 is TGTGCCAGCAGTTACGAAGGTGTAGGTACTGAAGCTTTCTTT.